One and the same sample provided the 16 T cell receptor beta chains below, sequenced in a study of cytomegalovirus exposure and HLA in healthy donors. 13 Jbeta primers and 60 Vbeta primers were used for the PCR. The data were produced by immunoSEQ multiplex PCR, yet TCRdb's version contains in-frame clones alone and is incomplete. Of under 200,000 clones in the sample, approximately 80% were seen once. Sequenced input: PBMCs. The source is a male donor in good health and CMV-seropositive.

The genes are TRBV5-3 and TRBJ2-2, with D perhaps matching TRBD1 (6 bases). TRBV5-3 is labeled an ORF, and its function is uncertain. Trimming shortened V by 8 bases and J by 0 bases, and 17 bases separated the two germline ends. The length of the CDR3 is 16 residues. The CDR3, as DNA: TGTGCCAGGGGACCTTCCGGGACATCGAACACCGGGGAGCTGTTTTTT. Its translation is CARGPSGTSNTGELFF.

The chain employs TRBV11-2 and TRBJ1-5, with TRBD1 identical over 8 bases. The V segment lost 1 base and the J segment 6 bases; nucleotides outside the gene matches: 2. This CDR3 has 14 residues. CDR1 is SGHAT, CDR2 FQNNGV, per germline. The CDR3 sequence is CASSLAGGGQPQHF. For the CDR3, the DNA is TGTGCCAGCAGCTTAGCAGGGGGCGGTCAGCCCCAGCATTTT.

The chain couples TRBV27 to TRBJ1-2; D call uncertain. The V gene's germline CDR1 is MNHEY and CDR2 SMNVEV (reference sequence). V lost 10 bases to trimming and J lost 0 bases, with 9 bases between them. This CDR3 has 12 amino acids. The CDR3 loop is CAIWQANYGYTF. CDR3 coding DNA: TGTGCCATCTGGCAAGCTAACTATGGCTACACCTTC.

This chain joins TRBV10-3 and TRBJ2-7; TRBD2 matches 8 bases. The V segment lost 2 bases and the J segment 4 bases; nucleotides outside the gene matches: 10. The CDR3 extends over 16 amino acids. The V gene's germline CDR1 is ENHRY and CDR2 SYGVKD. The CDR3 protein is CAISEPSGRTMYEQYF. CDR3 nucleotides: TGTGCCATCAGTGAGCCGAGCGGGAGAACAATGTACGAGCAGTACTTC.

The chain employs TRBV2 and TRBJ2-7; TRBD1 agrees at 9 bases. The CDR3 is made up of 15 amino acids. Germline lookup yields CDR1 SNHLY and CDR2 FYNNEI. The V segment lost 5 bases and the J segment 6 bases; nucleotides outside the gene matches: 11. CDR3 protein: CASSLPGTGTREQYF. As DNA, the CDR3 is TGTGCCAGCAGTCTACCCGGGACAGGGACCCGCGAGCAGTACTTC.

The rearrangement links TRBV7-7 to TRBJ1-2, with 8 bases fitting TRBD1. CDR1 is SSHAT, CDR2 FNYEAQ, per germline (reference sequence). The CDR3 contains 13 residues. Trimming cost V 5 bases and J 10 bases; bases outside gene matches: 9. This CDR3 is CASSQTRTGPYTF. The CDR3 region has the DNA TGTGCCAGCAGCCAAACCCGGACAGGGCCCTACACCTTC.

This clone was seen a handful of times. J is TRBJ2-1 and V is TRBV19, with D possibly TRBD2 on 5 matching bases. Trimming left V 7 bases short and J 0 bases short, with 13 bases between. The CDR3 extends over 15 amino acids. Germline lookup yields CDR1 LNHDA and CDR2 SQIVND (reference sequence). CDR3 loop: CASKESGTSYNEQFF. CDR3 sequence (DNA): TGTGCCAGTAAGGAGAGCGGAACCTCCTACAATGAGCAGTTCTTC. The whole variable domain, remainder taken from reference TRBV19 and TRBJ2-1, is DGGITQSPKYLFRKEGQNVTLSCEQNLNHDAMYWYRQDPGQGLRLIYYSQIVNDFQKGDIAEGYSVSREKKESFPLTVTSAQKNPTAFYLCASKESGTSYNEQFFGPGTRLTVL.

CDR3 in DNA: TGTGCCACCGGGAGGACGCAGGACAATGAGCAGTTCTTC. It is translated as CATGRTQDNEQFF. The V and J genes are TRBV7-9 and TRBJ2-1; 7 bases match TRBD2. This CDR3 comprises 13 residues. V lost 10 bases, J lost 5 bases, and 8 bases stayed unmatched. The germline gives CDR1 SEHNR, CDR2 FQNEAQ (reference sequence). The full variable domain, in which reference TRBV7-9 and TRBJ2-1 provide the parts outside the CDR3, is DTGVSQNPRHKITKRGQNVTFRCDPISEHNRLYWYRQTLGQGPEFLTYFQNEAQLEKSRLLSDRFSAERPKGSFSTLEIQRTEQGDSAMYLCATGRTQDNEQFFGPGTRLTVL.

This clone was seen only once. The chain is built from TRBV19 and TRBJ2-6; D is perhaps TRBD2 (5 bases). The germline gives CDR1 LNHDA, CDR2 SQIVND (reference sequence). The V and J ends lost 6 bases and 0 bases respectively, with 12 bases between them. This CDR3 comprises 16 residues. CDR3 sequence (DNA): TGTGCCAGTAGAGCACCGGAGGACTCTGGGGCCAACGTCCTGACTTTC. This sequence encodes CASRAPEDSGANVLTF.

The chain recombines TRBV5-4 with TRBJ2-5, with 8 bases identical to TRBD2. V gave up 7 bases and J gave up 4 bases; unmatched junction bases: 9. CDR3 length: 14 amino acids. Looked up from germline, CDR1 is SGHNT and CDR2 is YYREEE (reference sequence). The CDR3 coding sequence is TGTGCCAGCGGGGTAGCGGGAACAGGAGAGACCCAGTACTTC. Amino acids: CASGVAGTGETQYF.

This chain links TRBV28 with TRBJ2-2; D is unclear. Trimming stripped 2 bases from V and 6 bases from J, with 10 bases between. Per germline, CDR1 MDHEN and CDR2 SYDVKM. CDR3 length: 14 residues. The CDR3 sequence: CASSLTFQAGELFF. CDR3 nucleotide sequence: TGTGCCAGCAGTTTAACGTTCCAGGCCGGGGAGCTGTTTTTT.

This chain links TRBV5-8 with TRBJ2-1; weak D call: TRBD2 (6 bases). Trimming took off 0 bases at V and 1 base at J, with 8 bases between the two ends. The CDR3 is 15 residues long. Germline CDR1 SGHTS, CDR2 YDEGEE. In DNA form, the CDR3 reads TGTGCCAGCAGCTTGGTGGGGGGTTCCTACAATGAGCAGTTCTTC. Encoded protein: CASSLVGGSYNEQFF.

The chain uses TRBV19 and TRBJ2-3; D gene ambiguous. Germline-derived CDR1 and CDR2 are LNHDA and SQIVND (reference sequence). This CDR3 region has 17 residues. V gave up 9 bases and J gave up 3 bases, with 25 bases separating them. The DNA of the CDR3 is TGTGCCAGGCCCACCCCCCCTACGTCCATAAAGACAGATACGCAGTATTTT. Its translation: CARPTPPTSIKTDTQYF.

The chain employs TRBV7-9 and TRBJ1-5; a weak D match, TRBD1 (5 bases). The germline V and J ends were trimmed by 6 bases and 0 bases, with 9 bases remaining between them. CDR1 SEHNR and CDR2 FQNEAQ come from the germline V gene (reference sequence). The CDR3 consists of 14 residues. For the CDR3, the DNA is TGTGCCAGCAGTGGGACTTCTAGCAATCAGCCCCAGCATTTT. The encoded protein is CASSGTSSNQPQHF.

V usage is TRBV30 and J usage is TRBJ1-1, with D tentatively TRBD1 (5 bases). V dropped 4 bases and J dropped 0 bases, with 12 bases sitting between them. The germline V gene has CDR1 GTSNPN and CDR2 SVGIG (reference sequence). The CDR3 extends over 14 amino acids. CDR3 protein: CAWTPAGMNTEAFF. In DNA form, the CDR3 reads TGTGCCTGGACCCCGGCAGGGATGAACACTGAAGCTTTCTTT.

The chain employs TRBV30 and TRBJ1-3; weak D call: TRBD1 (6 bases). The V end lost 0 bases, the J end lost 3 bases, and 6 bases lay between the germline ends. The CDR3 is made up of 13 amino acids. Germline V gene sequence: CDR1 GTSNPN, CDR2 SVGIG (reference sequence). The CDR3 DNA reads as TGTGCCTGGAGTGTACAGGGTGGAAACACCATATATTTT. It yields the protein CAWSVQGGNTIYF.